This T cell receptor beta chain was documented in a study of blood T cell repertoires in COVID-19. Study information: Collection of acute and convalescent COVID-19 samples took place in the United States, Italy and Spain.

Some clones are missing from TCRdb's copy, which holds only in-frame ones; the method was immunoSEQ multiplex PCR. The sample has over 250,000 clones, more than 75% seen once; the top ten hold roughly 5%. The CDR3 runs 16 residues. CDR1 is SGHRS and CDR2 is YFSETQ in the germline V gene. V shed 4 bases and J 3 bases; nucleotides not matched to a gene: 8. Participant ages covered about 18 to 89 years across 20 to 30 US areas. Cohort 3 recovered donors had two negative PCRs, clearance, or symptom resolution. The TCR was taken from a woman between 25 and 40 years old who had recovered from COVID-19. This sequence joins TRBV5-1 and TRBJ2-2; 8 nucleotides line up with TRBD2. Specimen: PBMCs or T cells enriched from blood (not recorded which). The CDR3: CASSLLAAGDTGELFF. CDR3 DNA sequence: TGCGCCAGCAGCCTCTTGGCAGCGGGGGACACCGGGGAGCTGTTTTTT.